Below are 31 T cell receptor beta chains sequenced from a single sample in a study of T-cell memory formation after mild COVID-19. TCRdb reanalysed the 5' RACE reads using MiXCR and keeps one entry per CDR3 protein. Among about 190,000 distinct CDR3 sequences listed, 15% to 20% were seen once. Sequenced: PBMCs or a T cell subset sorted from them (not recorded which). The receptors derive from an adult woman who had mild COVID-19 (a few samples of this study predate the infection). Cell type and time point are not known.

The chain links TRBV24-1 to TRBJ2-4; D gene unclear. The V and J ends lost 3 bases and 0 bases respectively, with 14 bases between them. Germline CDR1 and CDR2: KGHDR and SFDVKD. This CDR3 has 17 residues. CDR3 region: CATSDTHGSLAKNIQYF. The CDR3 coding sequence is TGTGCCACCAGTGATACCCACGGTTCCCTAGCCAAAAACATTCAGTACTTC.

The rearrangement uses TRBV18 and TRBJ1-1; tentatively, D is TRBD1 (6 bases). The V gene lost 4 bases and the J gene lost 1 base, with 10 bases spanning the gap. CDR3 length: 14 amino acids. Germline V gene lookup returns CDR1 KGHSH and CDR2 LQKENI. The CDR3 loop reads CASSHDRKNTEAFF. The CDR3 nucleotides are TGTGCCAGCTCACACGACAGGAAGAACACTGAAGCTTTCTTT.

The rearrangement uses TRBV27 and TRBJ1-2; D may be TRBD1 (5 bases). Trimming took 3 bases from V and 5 from J, leaving 19 bases between them. The CDR3 totals 16 residues. Germline CDR1 reads MNHEY; CDR2 reads SMNVEV (reference sequence). CDR3 in DNA: TGTGCCAGCAGTTTCTTTCCCCCAGGGCCTACTTATGGCTACACCTTC. It encodes CASSFFPPGPTYGYTF.

This rearrangement joins TRBV7-9 to TRBJ1-3; 9 bases align to TRBD1. The germline V gene has CDR1 SEHNR and CDR2 FQNEAQ (reference sequence). The CDR3 loop spans 16 amino acids. J lost 2 bases, V lost 7 bases, and 9 bases had no gene match. The CDR3 DNA reads as TGTGCCAGCATCTCACAGGGGGCGACTCCTGGAAACACCATATATTTT. Its protein product is CASISQGATPGNTIYF.

There are a few counts of this clonotype. The V and J genes are TRBV5-1 and TRBJ2-7; D could derive from TRBD1 or TRBD2 (6 bases each). There are 15 residues in the CDR3. Germline V gene lookup returns CDR1 SGHRS and CDR2 YFSETQ. V lost 1 base and J 2 bases, leaving 13 bases between the germline ends. This CDR3 is CASSLLGGLAYEQYF. For the CDR3, the DNA is TGCGCCAGCAGCTTGCTGGGGGGCCTCGCCTACGAGCAGTACTTC.

This chain links TRBV6-2 or TRBV6-3 with TRBJ2-7; D is unresolved. CDR1 MNHEY and CDR2 SVGEGT come from the germline V gene. Trimming stripped 8 bases from V and 3 bases from J, with 20 bases between. This CDR3 has 15 amino acids. The CDR3 DNA sequence: TGTGCCAGCCTCGGTGTCGGTGTCGCCGACTACGAGCAGTACTTC. It specifies CASLGVGVADYEQYF.

This rearrangement joins TRBV6-1 to TRBJ1-1; the D gene is possibly TRBD1 (5 bases). V was pared by 3 bases and J by 0 bases, with 5 bases between. The CDR3 is 13 residues long. Germline CDR1 and CDR2: MNHNS and SASEGT. The CDR3 DNA reads TGTGCCAGCAGTGAGACAGTGAACACTGAAGCTTTCTTT. Its translation is CASSETVNTEAFF.

This clonotype showed up just a few times. Sequence at one end of the junction differs from germline and may be a read error. V is TRBV7-7 and J is TRBJ2-1, with D unclear. The CDR3 extends over 16 amino acids. Per the germline V gene, CDR1 is SSHAT and CDR2 is FNYEAQ (reference sequence). The CDR3 is CASSFGSASQHNEQFF. The CDR3 DNA follows: TGTGCTAGCAGCTTTGGCAGCGCATCGCAACATAATGAGCAGTTCTTC.

This clonotype is classed as medium-sized (0.01 to 0.1%). The rearrangement links TRBV12-3 or TRBV12-4 to TRBJ2-1; D may match TRBD1 or TRBD2 (6 bases each). There are 18 residues in the CDR3. Trimming left V 8 bases short and J 0 bases short, with 23 bases between. CDR3 residues: CASDSFGLGGSSYNEQFF. CDR3 coding DNA: TGTGCCAGCGACAGTTTCGGTTTAGGGGGGAGCTCCTACAATGAGCAGTTCTTC.

The chain recombines TRBV18 with TRBJ1-5; no clear D. The CDR3 is made up of 19 amino acids. The V end was cut by 4 bases, the J end by 1 base, with 23 bases between. From germline, CDR1 is KGHSH and CDR2 LQKENI. CDR3 sequence reads: CASSRRFTEGEMSNQPQHF. CDR3 bases: TGTGCCAGCTCACGGCGTTTCACGGAGGGTGAGATGAGCAATCAGCCCCAGCATTTT.

The chain joins TRBV5-1 to TRBJ1-2; D may be TRBD1 (5 bases). Germline V gene data show CDR1 as SGHRS and CDR2 as YFSETQ. Trimming removed 4 bases from V and 4 bases from J, with 14 bases in between. The CDR3 runs to 14 residues. The CDR3 sequence is CASSLQGRSYGYTF. The CDR3 DNA follows: TGCGCCAGCAGCCTCCAGGGACGGTCCTATGGCTACACCTTC.

The chain uses TRBV3-1 and TRBJ2-3; 8 nucleotides agree with TRBD2. This CDR3 spans 15 amino acids. Trimming at V came to 0 bases and at J to 1 base, leaving 0 bases not matched to a gene. CDR1 and CDR2 from the germline V gene are LGHDT and YNNKEL (reference sequence). This CDR3 is CASSQELAGTDTQYF. The CDR3 DNA sequence: TGTGCCAGCAGCCAAGAACTAGCGGGCACAGATACGCAGTATTTT.

This clonotype was counted between two and nine times. V gene TRBV11-2 combines with J gene TRBJ2-7; 9 bases fit TRBD2. V lost 1 base to trimming and J lost 7 bases; unmatched junction nucleotides: 5. Germline V gene lookup returns CDR1 SGHAT and CDR2 FQNNGV. The CDR3 is 14 residues long. The CDR3 sequence: CASSLGVAGVEQYF. The CDR3, as DNA: TGTGCCAGCAGCTTAGGGGTAGCGGGGGTTGAGCAGTACTTC.

This clonotype was detected a few times. The chain recombines TRBV6-2 or TRBV6-3 with TRBJ2-2; 12 nucleotides align to TRBD1. The length of the CDR3 is 16 residues. In germline, CDR1 is MNHEY, CDR2 SVGEGT. Trimming cost V 7 bases and J 9 bases; bases outside gene matches: 12. The CDR3 sequence: CASNQRPGQGARELFF. CDR3 nucleotide sequence: TGTGCCAGCAATCAAAGGCCGGGACAGGGGGCCAGGGAGCTGTTTTTT.

This clonotype was observed a few times. The chain joins TRBV12-3 or TRBV12-4 to TRBJ2-1; TRBD2 might be the D (5 bases). Between the trimmed V and J ends, which lost 6 bases and 0 bases, there was a span of 12 bases. This CDR3 is 15 amino acids long. The CDR3 DNA is TGTGCCAGCAGCCGGACGGGAAGCTCCTACAATGAGCAGTTCTTC. Translation: CASSRTGSSYNEQFF.

This clonotype was detected only a few times. The CDR3 sequence: CASSPGLAESTDTQYF. Written as DNA, the CDR3 is TGCGCCAGCAGCCCGGGACTAGCCGAAAGCACAGATACGCAGTATTTT. The chain joins TRBV5-1 to TRBJ2-3; 9 bases agree with TRBD2. Looked up from germline, CDR1 is SGHRS and CDR2 is YFSETQ. The junction had 6 bases not matched to a gene; V was cut back by 4 bases and J by 0 bases. CDR3 length: 16 amino acids.

This clonotype was seen only a few times. The chain has TRBV20-1 and TRBJ2-1, with 14 bases fitting TRBD2. The CDR3 loop spans 18 amino acids. V was clipped by 6 bases and J by 0 bases; unmatched bases: 10. Germline CDR1 is DFQATT and CDR2 is SNEGSKA (reference sequence). Here the CDR3 DNA reads TGCAGTGCAAGGGGACTAGCGGGAGTCAGGGGCTCCTACAATGAGCAGTTCTTC. Translating it yields CSARGLAGVRGSYNEQFF.

This clonotype was counted only a few times. One end of the junction varies from germline; a read error may be responsible. The V and J genes are TRBV5-1 and TRBJ2-4, with 9 bases aligning to TRBD1. The CDR3 has 14 amino acids. Germline V CDR1 and CDR2: SGHRS, YFSETQ. The CDR3 nucleotides read TGCGCCAGCAGTCCGGGACAGGGCCAAAACATTCAGGACTTC. Protein: CASSPGQGQNIQDF.

This clonotype was observed a handful of times. The chain has TRBV3-1 and TRBJ2-1, with D maybe TRBD2 (6 bases). This CDR3 spans 16 amino acids. Trimming took off 4 bases at V and 4 bases at J, with 17 bases between the two ends. CDR1 and CDR2 (germline): LGHDT, YNNKEL (reference sequence). CDR3 loop: CASSRAIAAEYNEQFF. The CDR3 DNA reads as TGTGCCAGCAGCCGCGCGATAGCGGCTGAGTACAATGAGCAGTTCTTC.

The chain combines TRBV12-3 or TRBV12-4 with TRBJ2-1; D is tentatively TRBD1 or TRBD2 (5 bases each). V was cut by 2 bases and J by 7 bases, with 18 bases left in between. The CDR3 runs 16 residues. The CDR3 DNA reads TGTGCCAGCAGTTTACCCCAAGATATTGGGACGAATGAGCAGTTCTTC. Translated: CASSLPQDIGTNEQFF.

In its sample, this clonotype was seen many times. This chain uses TRBV5-1 with TRBJ2-3; D ambiguous. V lost 4 bases to trimming and J lost 2 bases, with 8 bases between them. This CDR3 has 13 residues. Germline-derived CDR1 and CDR2 are SGHRS and YFSETQ. This CDR3 reads CASSIITTDTQYF. In DNA form, the CDR3 reads TGCGCCAGCAGCATAATTACCACAGATACGCAGTATTTT.

The table lists this clonotype with a few counts. V usage is TRBV9 and J usage is TRBJ2-1; perhaps TRBD2 as D (5 bases). Trimming removed 4 bases at V and 3 bases at J, with 11 bases between. The germline gives CDR1 SGDLS, CDR2 YYNGEE. This CDR3 comprises 14 residues. Here the CDR3 reads CASSPGILYNEQFF. Written as DNA, the CDR3 is TGTGCCAGCAGCCCGGGGATACTCTACAATGAGCAGTTCTTC.

The chain is built from TRBV29-1 and TRBJ2-3; 8 bases fit TRBD1. Looked up from germline, CDR1 is SQVTM and CDR2 is ANQGSEA. V gave up 2 bases and J gave up 0 bases; unmatched junction bases: 4. CDR3 length: 15 residues. The CDR3 here is CSVERDRRSTDTQYF. In nucleotides, the CDR3 is TGCAGCGTTGAAAGGGACAGGCGAAGCACAGATACGCAGTATTTT.

V usage is TRBV7-3 and J usage is TRBJ2-1; D ambiguous. CDR3 size: 14 residues. The germline V and J ends were trimmed by 5 bases and 3 bases, with 11 bases remaining between them. Looked up from germline, CDR1 is SGHTA and CDR2 is FQGTGA. The CDR3 loop is CASSQSNLYNEQFF. The CDR3 DNA is TGTGCCAGCAGCCAGTCAAACCTCTACAATGAGCAGTTCTTC.

This clonotype was picked up a small number of times. This chain joins TRBV6-5 and TRBJ1-1, with D perhaps matching TRBD1 (6 bases). Trimming cost V 2 bases and J 1 base, with 11 bases left between them. The CDR3 has 15 amino acids. The V gene's germline CDR1 is MNHEY and CDR2 SVGAGI. The CDR3 spells CASSYGGGGNTEAFF. CDR3 DNA: TGTGCCAGCAGTTACGGAGGGGGTGGGAACACTGAAGCTTTCTTT.

This chain uses TRBV5-4 with TRBJ2-6; weak D call: TRBD2 (6 bases). The V gene's germline CDR1 is SGHNT and CDR2 YYREEE (reference sequence). Trimming removed 1 base from V and 0 bases from J, with 11 bases in between. This CDR3 is built from 17 residues. In nucleotides, the CDR3 is TGTGCCAGCAGCTTGAGTGGAGGGGCCTCTGGGGCCAACGTCCTGACTTTC. Its protein is CASSLSGGASGANVLTF.

This clonotype was found a few times. The rearrangement uses TRBV5-1 and TRBJ2-2; the match to TRBD1 covers 7 bases. J gave up 5 bases and V 4 bases, and 2 bases lay outside the gene matches. CDR1 and CDR2 from the germline V gene are SGHRS and YFSETQ. The CDR3 is 13 residues long. The DNA of the CDR3 is TGCGCCAGCAGCACAGGGGATACCGGGGAGCTGTTTTTT. This translates into CASSTGDTGELFF.

This clonotype was seen a few times. The rearrangement uses TRBV18 and TRBJ1-1; possible D gene TRBD1, 5 bases. The length of the CDR3 is 14 residues. Trimming took off 3 bases at V and 1 base at J, with 9 bases between the two ends. Looked up from germline, CDR1 is KGHSH and CDR2 is LQKENI. CDR3 DNA: TGTGCCAGCTCACCCCGAGGGGAGAACACTGAAGCTTTCTTT. Amino acids: CASSPRGENTEAFF.

This clonotype has only a few counts. The chain links TRBV20-1 to TRBJ1-2, with 8 bases fitting TRBD1. J lost 4 bases, V lost 0 bases, and 10 bases had no gene match. This CDR3 region has 16 residues. CDR1 DFQATT and CDR2 SNEGSKA come from the germline V gene (reference sequence). The CDR3 DNA is TGCAGTGCTAGAGATCACGGACAGGGCGGGGTCTATGGCTACACCTTC. This sequence encodes CSARDHGQGGVYGYTF.

V is TRBV20-1 and J is TRBJ1-5; TRBD1 might be the D (6 bases). CDR3 length: 13 amino acids. The V and J ends lost 4 bases and 2 bases respectively, with 9 bases between them. The germline CDR1 and CDR2 sequences are DFQATT and SNEGSKA (reference sequence). The CDR3 region has the DNA TGCAGTGCTACAGGGGACGGCAATCAGCCCCAGCATTTT. Its protein product is CSATGDGNQPQHF.

In this sample, this clonotype turned up many times. V usage is TRBV6-2 or TRBV6-3 and J usage is TRBJ2-1; D is perhaps TRBD2 (5 bases). CDR1 and CDR2 from the germline V gene are MNHEY and SVGEGT. This CDR3 comprises 14 residues. V was trimmed by 4 bases and J by 4 bases, leaving 11 bases between them. CDR3 DNA sequence: TGTGCCAGCAGTTTAGAGGGAACGTACAATGAGCAGTTCTTC. Translating it yields CASSLEGTYNEQFF.